This TCR beta chain was recorded in a study of T cell changes during pregnancy in multiple sclerosis. Between the trimmed V and J ends, which lost 5 bases and 8 bases, there was a span of 16 bases. This CDR3 is 14 amino acids long. Looked up from germline, CDR1 is SGHNT and CDR2 is YYREEE (reference sequence). Libraries were prepared by immunoSEQ multiplex PCR; TCRdb keeps only in-frame clonotypes and omits some of them. The repertoire holds tens of thousands of clones, with around 92% as singletons. The TCR comes from a female donor in good health, enrolled as a control in a pregnancy study. This specimen was CD4+ T cells from peripheral blood mononuclear cells, taken after pregnancy. The chain carries TRBV5-4 and TRBJ1-4, with D perhaps TRBD1 (6 bases). Here the CDR3 reads CASRRDNVVEKLFF. The CDR3 DNA reads as TGTGCCAGCAGAAGGGACAACGTCGTAGAAAAACTGTTTTTT.